This T cell receptor beta chain came from a study of Ad26.COV2.S vaccination and SARS-CoV-2 variants. Background on the study: A COV1001 Ad26.COV2.S trial-arm participant provided the sample.

The germline CDR1 and CDR2 sequences are MNHEY and SVGAGI. V lost 11 bases to trimming and J lost 8 bases, with 24 bases between them. The CDR3 totals 14 residues. TCRdb's copy holds only in-frame clones and misses some; the assay was immunoSEQ multiplex PCR. The sample holds 300,000 to 350,000 clones, about 88% seen once. Treatment here: 19 received Ad26.COV2.S at low or high dose, single or two shots; about 5 received placebo; per-sample allocation not given. Day 63 after the first vaccine or placebo injection was the time point for sampling. It was an adult aged 18-55 years in Boston who was the donor. The study used a vaccine consisting of an Ad26 vector that expressed Wuhan-strain SARS-CoV-2 spike.

The sequence came from a person aged 18-60 years who received the Ad26.COV2.S COVID-19 vaccine or a placebo. J is TRBJ1-2 and V is TRBV6-5; D unclear. This specimen consisted of peripheral blood, obtained in a trial of Ad26.COV2.S vaccine versus placebo. CDR3 protein: CACLDGSARGGYTF. The CDR3 DNA sequence: TGTGCCTGCCTCGACGGTTCCGCCCGCGGGGGCTACACCTTC.